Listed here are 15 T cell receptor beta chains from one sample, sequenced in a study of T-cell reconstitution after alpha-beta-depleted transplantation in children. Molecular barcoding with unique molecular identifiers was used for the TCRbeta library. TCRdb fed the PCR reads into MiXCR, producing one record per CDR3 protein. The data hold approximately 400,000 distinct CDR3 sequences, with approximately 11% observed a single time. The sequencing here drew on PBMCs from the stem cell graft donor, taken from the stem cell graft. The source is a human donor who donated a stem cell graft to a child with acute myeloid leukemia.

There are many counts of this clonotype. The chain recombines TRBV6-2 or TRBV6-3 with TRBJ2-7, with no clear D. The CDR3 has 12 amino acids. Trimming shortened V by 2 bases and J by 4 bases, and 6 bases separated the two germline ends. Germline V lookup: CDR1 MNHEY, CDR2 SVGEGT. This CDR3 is CASSYLPYEQYF. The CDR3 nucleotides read TGTGCCAGCAGTTACCTACCGTACGAGCAGTACTTC.

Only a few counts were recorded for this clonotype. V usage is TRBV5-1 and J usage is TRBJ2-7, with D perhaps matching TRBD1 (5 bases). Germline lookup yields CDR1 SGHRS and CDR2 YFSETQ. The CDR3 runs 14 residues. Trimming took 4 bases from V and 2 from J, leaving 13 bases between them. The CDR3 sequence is CASSLGPQAYEQYF. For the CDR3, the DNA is TGCGCCAGCAGCCTGGGGCCCCAGGCCTACGAGCAGTACTTC. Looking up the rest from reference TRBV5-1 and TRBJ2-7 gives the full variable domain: KAGVTQTPRYLIKTRGQQVTLSCSPISGHRSVSWYQQTPGQGLQFLFEYFSETQRNKGNFPGRFSGRQFSNSRSEMNVSTLELGDSALYLCASSLGPQAYEQYFGPGTRLTVT.

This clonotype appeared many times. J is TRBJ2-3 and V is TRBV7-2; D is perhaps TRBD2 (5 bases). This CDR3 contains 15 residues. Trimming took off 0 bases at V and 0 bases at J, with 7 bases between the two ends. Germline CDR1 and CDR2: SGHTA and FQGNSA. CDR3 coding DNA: TGTGCCAGCAGCTTAGCCCGGACTAGCACAGATACGCAGTATTTT. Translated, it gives CASSLARTSTDTQYF.

The CDR3 sequence is CASSQRTSDEQYF. The CDR3 DNA is TGCGCCAGCAGCCAACGTACTAGCGACGAGCAGTACTTC. V is TRBV4-3 and J is TRBJ2-7; 7 nucleotides line up with TRBD2. This CDR3 is 13 amino acids long. The V segment lost 2 bases and the J segment 5 bases; nucleotides outside the gene matches: 3. Germline loops: CDR1 LGHNA, CDR2 YSLEER.

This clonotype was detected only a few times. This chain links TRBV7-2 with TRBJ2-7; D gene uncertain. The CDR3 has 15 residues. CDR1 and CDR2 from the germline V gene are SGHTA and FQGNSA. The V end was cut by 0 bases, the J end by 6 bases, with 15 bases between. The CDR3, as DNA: TGTGCCAGCAGCTTAGCTGAGATGATTGGTTCCGAGCAGTACTTC. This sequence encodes CASSLAEMIGSEQYF.

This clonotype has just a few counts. The CDR3 loop reads CASSSGGGTYNEQFF. The CDR3 DNA sequence: TGTGCCAGCAGCAGCGGGGGGGGGACCTACAATGAGCAGTTCTTC. V usage is TRBV12-3 or TRBV12-4 and J usage is TRBJ2-1; 10 bases map to TRBD2. V lost 6 bases and J lost 2; bases outside the gene matches: 4. This CDR3 comprises 15 residues.

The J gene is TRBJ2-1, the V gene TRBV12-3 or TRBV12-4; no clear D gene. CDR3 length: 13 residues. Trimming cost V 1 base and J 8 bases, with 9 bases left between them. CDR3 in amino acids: CASSLGDSHEQFF. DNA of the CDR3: TGTGCCAGCAGTTTAGGGGATAGCCATGAGCAGTTCTTC.

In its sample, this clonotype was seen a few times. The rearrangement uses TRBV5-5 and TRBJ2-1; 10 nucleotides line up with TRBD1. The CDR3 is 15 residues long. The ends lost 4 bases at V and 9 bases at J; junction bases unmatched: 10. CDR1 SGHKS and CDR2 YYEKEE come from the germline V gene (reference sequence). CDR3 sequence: CASSERQGAYGEQFF. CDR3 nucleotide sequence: TGTGCCAGCAGCGAGCGACAGGGGGCGTACGGTGAGCAGTTCTTC.

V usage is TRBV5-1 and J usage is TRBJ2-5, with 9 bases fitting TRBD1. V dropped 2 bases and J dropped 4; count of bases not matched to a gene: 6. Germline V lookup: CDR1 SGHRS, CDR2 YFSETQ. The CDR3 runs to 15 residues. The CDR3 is CASSFFVTGGETQYF. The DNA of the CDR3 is TGCGCCAGCAGCTTTTTCGTGACAGGGGGAGAGACCCAGTACTTC. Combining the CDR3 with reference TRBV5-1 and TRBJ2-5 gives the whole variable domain KAGVTQTPRYLIKTRGQQVTLSCSPISGHRSVSWYQQTPGQGLQFLFEYFSETQRNKGNFPGRFSGRQFSNSRSEMNVSTLELGDSALYLCASSFFVTGGETQYFGPGTRLLVL.

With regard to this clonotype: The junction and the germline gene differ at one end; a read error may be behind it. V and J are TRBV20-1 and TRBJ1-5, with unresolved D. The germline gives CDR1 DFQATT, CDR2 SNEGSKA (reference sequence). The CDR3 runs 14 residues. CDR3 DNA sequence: TGCAGTGCTAGAGAGATTAACGGGAATCAGCCCCGGCATTTT. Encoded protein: CSAREINGNQPRHF.

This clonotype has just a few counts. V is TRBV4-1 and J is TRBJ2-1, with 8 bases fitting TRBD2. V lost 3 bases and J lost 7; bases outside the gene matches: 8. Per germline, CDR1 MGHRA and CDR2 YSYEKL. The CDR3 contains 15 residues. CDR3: CASSHDGRAWNEQFF. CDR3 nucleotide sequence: TGCGCCAGCAGCCACGACGGGAGGGCCTGGAATGAGCAGTTCTTC.

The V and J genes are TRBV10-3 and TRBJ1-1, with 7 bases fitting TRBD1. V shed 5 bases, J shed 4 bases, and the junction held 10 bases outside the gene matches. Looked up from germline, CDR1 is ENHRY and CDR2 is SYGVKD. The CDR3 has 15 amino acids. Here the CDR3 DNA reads TGTGCCATCAGTACGGGACGGCAGGGGGGCACTGAAGCTTTCTTT. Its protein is CAISTGRQGGTEAFF.

In DNA form, the CDR3 reads TGCAGTGCTAGAGATTTCACTAGTCCTGTCCCCTACGAGCAGTACTTC. This sequence encodes CSARDFTSPVPYEQYF. The V and J genes are TRBV20-1 and TRBJ2-7, with D maybe TRBD2 (5 bases). Germline V CDR1 and CDR2: DFQATT, SNEGSKA (reference sequence). The germline V and J ends were trimmed by 0 bases and 2 bases, with 17 bases remaining between them. The CDR3 totals 16 residues.

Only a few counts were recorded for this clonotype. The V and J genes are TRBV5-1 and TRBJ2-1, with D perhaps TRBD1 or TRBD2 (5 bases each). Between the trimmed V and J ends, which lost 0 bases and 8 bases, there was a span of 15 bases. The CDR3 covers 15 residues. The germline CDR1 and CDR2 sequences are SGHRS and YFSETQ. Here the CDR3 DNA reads TGCGCCAGCAGCTTGGGAGAGGGGAAGAGCGATGAGCAGTTCTTC. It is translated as CASSLGEGKSDEQFF. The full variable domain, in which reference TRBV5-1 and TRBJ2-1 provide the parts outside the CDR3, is KAGVTQTPRYLIKTRGQQVTLSCSPISGHRSVSWYQQTPGQGLQFLFEYFSETQRNKGNFPGRFSGRQFSNSRSEMNVSTLELGDSALYLCASSLGEGKSDEQFFGPGTRLTVL.

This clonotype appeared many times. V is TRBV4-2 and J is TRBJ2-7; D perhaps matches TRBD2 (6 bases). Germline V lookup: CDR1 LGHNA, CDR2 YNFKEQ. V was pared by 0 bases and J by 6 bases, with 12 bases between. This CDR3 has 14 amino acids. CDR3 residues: CASSQDGNSGEQYF. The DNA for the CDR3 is TGTGCCAGCAGCCAAGATGGGAATAGCGGCGAGCAGTACTTC.